Presented here are 20 T cell receptor beta chains from one specimen sequenced in a study of T cells in Graves' hyperthyroidism and ophthalmopathy. The source material, RNA transcripts, was used to amplify TCR beta CDR3 regions. The TCR CDR3 was amplified in a first-round RT-PCR using the HTBI primer set. From the multiplex PCR reads, TCRdb called clonotypes with MiXCR, one entry per CDR3 protein. This sample yields about 95,000 distinct CDR3 sequences, of which roughly 37% are seen a single time; more than 8.5% belongs to the top ten. The specimen was peripheral blood or thyroid tissue (not recorded which). Receptor source: a young woman with Graves' hyperthyroidism.

Details on this clonotype: The junction shows a germline mismatch at one end, possibly a read error. This chain uses TRBV7-8 with TRBJ2-5; TRBD2 agrees at 10 bases. Germline V gene lookup returns CDR1 SGHVS and CDR2 FQNEAQ. CDR3 length: 15 residues. CDR3 bases: TGTGCCAGCAGCAGAACTAGCGGGGAGGGGGAGATCCAGTACTTC. Amino acid sequence: CASSRTSGEGEIQYF.

This clonotype came up many times. The chain has TRBV5-1 and TRBJ1-2, with D unresolved. Germline loops: CDR1 SGHRS, CDR2 YFSETQ. V gave up 0 bases and J gave up 8 bases, with 11 bases separating them. The CDR3 extends over 13 amino acids. The CDR3: CASSLARGGGYTF. Here the CDR3 DNA reads TGCGCCAGCAGCTTGGCCCGGGGTGGGGGCTACACCTTC. The full variable domain, with the rest looked up from reference TRBV5-1 and TRBJ1-2, is KAGVTQTPRYLIKTRGQQVTLSCSPISGHRSVSWYQQTPGQGLQFLFEYFSETQRNKGNFPGRFSGRQFSNSRSEMNVSTLELGDSALYLCASSLARGGGYTFGSGTRLTVV.

This chain connects TRBV20-1 to TRBJ2-1; TRBD2 matches at 15 bases. Germline-derived CDR1 and CDR2 are DFQATT and SNEGSKA (reference sequence). The CDR3 is made up of 13 amino acids. The V gene end was trimmed by 5 bases and the J gene end by 7 bases; junction bases not matched to a gene: 0. CDR3 loop: CSAGTSGRNEQFF. CDR3 sequence (DNA): TGCAGTGCTGGGACTAGCGGGAGGAATGAGCAGTTCTTC.

The rearrangement uses TRBV2 and TRBJ1-6, with a tentative D call TRBD1 (6 bases). The CDR3 totals 19 residues. The V end lost 5 bases, the J end lost 0 bases, and 20 bases lay between the germline ends. Per the germline V gene, CDR1 is SNHLY and CDR2 is FYNNEI. The CDR3 is CASSSPGQSPGSYNSPLHF. The CDR3 nucleotides read TGTGCCAGCAGTTCCCCAGGACAGTCCCCAGGCTCCTATAATTCACCCCTCCACTTT.

The table lists this clonotype with a count of one. This chain connects TRBV12-3 or TRBV12-4 to TRBJ1-6, with D unresolved. Trimming stripped 6 bases from V and 11 bases from J, with 14 bases between. This CDR3 has 13 amino acids. CDR3 in DNA: TGTGCCAGCAGCTTGCGAATGAATCCACCCCTCCACTTT. Amino acid sequence: CASSLRMNPPLHF.

V gene TRBV5-1 combines with J gene TRBJ2-5, with 11 bases fitting TRBD1. The CDR3 is made up of 15 amino acids. The J segment lost 7 bases and the V segment lost 4 bases, leaving 9 bases of the junction unmatched. Per germline, CDR1 SGHRS and CDR2 YFSETQ. In DNA form, the CDR3 reads TGCGCCAGCAGCACCGGACAGGGGGCTCGGGGGACCCAGTACTTC. Protein sequence: CASSTGQGARGTQYF.

This clonotype is medium-sized within its sample. This chain uses TRBV24-1 with TRBJ2-7; D not certain. V was clipped by 1 base and J by 4 bases, with 7 bases between them. CDR1 and CDR2 (germline): KGHDR, SFDVKD. The length of the CDR3 is 13 residues. CDR3 loop: CATSDFSSYEQYF. The CDR3 nucleotides read TGTGCCACCAGTGATTTTAGTTCTTACGAGCAGTACTTC.

The CDR3 loop reads CASSLWGGGGDNQPQHF. For the CDR3, the DNA is TGTGCCAGCAGTTTATGGGGAGGGGGGGGCGACAATCAGCCCCAGCATTTT. The rearrangement uses TRBV27 and TRBJ1-5; perhaps TRBD1 as D (6 bases). Germline V CDR1 and CDR2: MNHEY, SMNVEV (reference sequence). This CDR3 is 17 amino acids long. Trimming shortened V by 1 base and J by 3 bases, and 16 bases separated the two germline ends.

This clonotype occurred once. At one end the junction does not follow the germline gene, possibly because of a read error. The chain has TRBV2 and TRBJ1-4; TRBD1 matches 7 bases. This CDR3 contains 18 residues. Germline V gene lookup returns CDR1 SNHLY and CDR2 FYNNEI. CDR3 in DNA: TGTGCCTGCAGTGAAGAAGCGACAGGGAGAGCAACTAATGAGAAACTGTTTTTT. This translates into CACSEEATGRATNEKLFF.

This clonotype was observed at least ten times. This sequence joins TRBV25-1 and TRBJ1-2; weak D call: TRBD1 (5 bases). The CDR3 extends over 12 amino acids. Germline values: CDR1 MGHDK, CDR2 SYGVNS. V was shortened by 7 bases and J by 8 bases, with 14 bases between the two germline ends. This CDR3 reads CASNQGSRGYTF. CDR3 nucleotide sequence: TGTGCCAGCAATCAGGGATCTCGGGGCTACACCTTC.

The V and J genes are TRBV5-6 and TRBJ2-7; 8 bases map to TRBD2. The germline V gene encodes CDR1 SGHDT and CDR2 YYEEEE. The CDR3 is made up of 14 amino acids. The trim removed 0 bases at V and 2 bases at J, leaving 1 base unmatched. The CDR3, as DNA: TGTGCCAGCAGCTTGGGCGGGAGGACCTACGAGCAGTACTTC. This gives the protein CASSLGGRTYEQYF.

The V and J genes are TRBV10-3 and TRBJ1-2; D is uncertain. The germline V gene encodes CDR1 ENHRY and CDR2 SYGVKD. The CDR3 spans 14 residues. The V end lost 3 bases, the J end lost 2 bases, and 10 bases lay between the germline ends. As DNA, the CDR3 is TGTGCCATCAGTGACAGGTCAGGAAACTATGGCTACACCTTC. Translation: CAISDRSGNYGYTF.

This clonotype was seen only a few times. J is TRBJ2-7 and V is TRBV4-1; 9 nucleotides line up with TRBD2. Germline V lookup: CDR1 MGHRA, CDR2 YSYEKL. The CDR3 length is 15 residues. Unmatched junction bases numbered 4, after V lost 0 bases and J lost 4 bases. As DNA, the CDR3 is TGCGCCAGCAGCCAAGAGGGAGCGGGGGGATACGAGCAGTACTTC. This gives the protein CASSQEGAGGYEQYF.

The table lists this clonotype with many counts. The chain carries TRBV5-1 and TRBJ2-3, with 14 bases matching TRBD2. Losses at the gene ends were 4 bases for V and 5 bases for J; bases not matched to a gene: 6. The germline V gene encodes CDR1 SGHRS and CDR2 YFSETQ. This CDR3 has 16 amino acids. In DNA, the CDR3 is TGCGCCAGCAGCATAGGGACTAGCGGGAGTCTAGATACGCAGTATTTT. Translation: CASSIGTSGSLDTQYF.

This clonotype was observed many times. The CDR3 nucleotides are TGTGCCACCAGTGAGTTGGGGAACACCGGGGAGCTGTTTTTT. Translation gives CATSELGNTGELFF. The chain uses TRBV24-1 and TRBJ2-2; D remains ambiguous. This CDR3 has 14 residues. Germline CDR1 is KGHDR and CDR2 is SFDVKD. Trimming cost V 4 bases and J 1 base, with 6 bases left between them.

V usage is TRBV5-1 and J usage is TRBJ1-2; 7 nucleotides agree with TRBD1. Trimming at V came to 2 bases and at J to 6 bases, leaving 19 bases not matched to a gene. CDR3 length equals 18 residues. The germline V gene has CDR1 SGHRS and CDR2 YFSETQ. The CDR3 reads CASSFISVTGQRGDGYTF. CDR3 nucleotide sequence: TGCGCCAGCAGCTTTATCTCGGTGACAGGGCAGAGGGGAGATGGCTACACCTTC. Drawing the rest from reference TRBV5-1 and TRBJ1-2, the complete variable domain is KAGVTQTPRYLIKTRGQQVTLSCSPISGHRSVSWYQQTPGQGLQFLFEYFSETQRNKGNFPGRFSGRQFSNSRSEMNVSTLELGDSALYLCASSFISVTGQRGDGYTFGSGTRLTVV.

This clonotype was seen at least ten times. The chain employs TRBV5-1 and TRBJ2-7; TRBD2 agrees at 10 bases. The CDR3 is made up of 15 amino acids. From germline, CDR1 is SGHRS and CDR2 YFSETQ. The V and J ends lost 2 bases and 5 bases, in that order; junction bases with no gene match: 7. CDR3 sequence (DNA): TGCGCCAGCAGCTTTGCACTAGCGGGAACCGACGAGCAGTACTTC. This gives the protein CASSFALAGTDEQYF.

This clonotype was observed many times. The chain uses TRBV27 and TRBJ2-7; D call uncertain. Per germline, CDR1 MNHEY and CDR2 SMNVEV (reference sequence). This CDR3 region has 13 residues. Trimming removed 6 bases at V and 2 bases at J, with 11 bases between. DNA for the CDR3: TGTGCCAGCAGCACGACACGTCCCTACGAGCAGTACTTC. It specifies CASSTTRPYEQYF.

The rearrangement uses TRBV7-2 and TRBJ1-1, with 8 bases matching TRBD1. With 1 base clipped from V and 1 base from J, the junction kept 2 bases outside the gene matches. Looked up from germline, CDR1 is SGHTA and CDR2 is FQGNSA. CDR3 length equals 15 residues. The CDR3 DNA reads as TGTGCCAGCAGCTTAGACAGGGGGGAGAACACTGAAGCTTTCTTT. This encodes CASSLDRGENTEAFF.

The chain combines TRBV13 with TRBJ1-5, with TRBD1 identical over 7 bases. This CDR3 is 13 amino acids long. Unmatched junction bases numbered 3, after V lost 3 bases and J lost 7 bases. CDR1 is PRHDT and CDR2 is FYEKMQ in the germline V gene (reference sequence). The CDR3 nucleotides are TGTGCCAGCAGCTTCAGGGGGGGCCAGCCCCAGCATTTT. It is translated as CASSFRGGQPQHF.